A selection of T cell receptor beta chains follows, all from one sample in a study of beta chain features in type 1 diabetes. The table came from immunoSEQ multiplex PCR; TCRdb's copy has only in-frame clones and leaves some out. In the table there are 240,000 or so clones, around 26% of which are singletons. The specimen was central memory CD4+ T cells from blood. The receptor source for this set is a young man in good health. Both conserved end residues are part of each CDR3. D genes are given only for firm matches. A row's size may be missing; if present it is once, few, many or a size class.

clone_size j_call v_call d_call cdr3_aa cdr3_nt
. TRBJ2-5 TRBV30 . CAWKSLGTQYF TGTGCCTGGAAAAGCCTAGGGACCCAGTACTTC
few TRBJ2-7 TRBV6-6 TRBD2 CASSYGTSSYEQYF TGTGCCAGCAGTTACGGGACTAGCTCCTACGAGCAGTACTTC
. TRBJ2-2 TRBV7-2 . CASSLGLGTGELFF TGTGCCAGCAGCTTAGGTTTGGGCACCGGGGAGCTGTTTTTT
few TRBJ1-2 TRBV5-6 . CASSLGAATYGYTF TGTGCCAGCAGCTTGGGGGCAGCTACCTATGGCTACACCTTC
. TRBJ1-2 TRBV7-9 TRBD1 CASSLGGQSYGYTF TGTGCCAGCAGCTTAGGGGGACAGAGCTATGGCTACACCTTC
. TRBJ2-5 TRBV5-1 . CASSLAEVGETQYF TGCGCCAGCAGCTTGGCGGAGGTAGGGGAGACCCAGTACTTC
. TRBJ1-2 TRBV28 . CASSRTAGYTF TGTGCCAGCAGTCGGACCGCAGGCTACACCTTC
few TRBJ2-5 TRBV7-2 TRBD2 CASRTGPPLGSGRETQYF TGTGCCAGCAGGACAGGTCCCCCGCTTGGTAGCGGGAGAGAGACCCAGTACTTC
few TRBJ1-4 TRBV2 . CASSPGATNEKLFF TGTGCCAGCAGTCCAGGGGCAACTAATGAAAAACTGTTTTTT
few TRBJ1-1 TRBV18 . CASSPAAMNTEAFF TGTGCCAGCTCACCGGCAGCTATGAACACTGAAGCTTTCTTT
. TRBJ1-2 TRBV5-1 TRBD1 CASSHGDSNYGYTF TGCGCCAGCAGCCACGGGGACAGTAACTATGGCTACACCTTC
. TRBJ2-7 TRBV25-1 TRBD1 CASSDLTGGAPPQYF TGTGCCAGCAGTGACCTAACAGGGGGCGCCCCCCCGCAGTACTTC
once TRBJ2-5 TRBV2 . CASRTDQETQYF TGTGCCAGCAGGACCGACCAAGAGACCCAGTACTTC
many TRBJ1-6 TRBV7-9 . CASSEGLSNSPLHF TGTGCCAGCAGCGAGGGACTTTCGAATTCACCCCTCCACTTT
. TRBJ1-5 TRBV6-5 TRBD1 CASRQGAYQPQHF TGTGCCAGCAGGCAGGGGGCTTATCAGCCCCAGCATTTT
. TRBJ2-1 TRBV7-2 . CASSAGALSYNEQFF TGTGCCAGCAGCGCCGGGGCCCTTTCCTACAATGAGCAGTTCTTC
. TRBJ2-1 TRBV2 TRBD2 CASSGNLAGGSYNEQFF TGTGCCAGCAGTGGAAACTTAGCGGGAGGATCCTACAATGAGCAGTTCTTC
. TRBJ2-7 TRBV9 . CASSVYVASEQYF TGTGCCAGCAGCGTATATGTAGCGAGCGAGCAGTACTTC
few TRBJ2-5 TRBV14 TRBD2 CASSQTSALSTQYF TGTGCCAGCAGCCAAACTAGCGCCCTTTCGACCCAGTACTTC
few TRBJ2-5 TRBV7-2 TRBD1 CASSLVSAGGGVQETQYF TGTGCCAGCAGCTTAGTAAGCGCAGGGGGTGGGGTCCAAGAGACCCAGTACTTC